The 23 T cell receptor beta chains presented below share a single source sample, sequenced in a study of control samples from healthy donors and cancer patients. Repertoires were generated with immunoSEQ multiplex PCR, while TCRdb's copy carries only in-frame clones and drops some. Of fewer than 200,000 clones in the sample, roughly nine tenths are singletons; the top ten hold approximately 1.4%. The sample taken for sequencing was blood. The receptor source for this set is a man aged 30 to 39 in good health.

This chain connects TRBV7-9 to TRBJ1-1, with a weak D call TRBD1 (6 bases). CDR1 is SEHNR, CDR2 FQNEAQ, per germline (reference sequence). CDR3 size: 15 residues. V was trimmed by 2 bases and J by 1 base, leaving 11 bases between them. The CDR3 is CASSLQQGANTEAFF. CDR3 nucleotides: TGTGCCAGCAGCTTACAACAGGGAGCGAACACTGAAGCTTTCTTT.

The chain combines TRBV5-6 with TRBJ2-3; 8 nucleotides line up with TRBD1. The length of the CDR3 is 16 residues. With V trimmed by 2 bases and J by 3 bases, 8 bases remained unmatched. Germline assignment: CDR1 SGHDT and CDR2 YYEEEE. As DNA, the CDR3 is TGTGCCAGCAGCTTACAGGGGGATCGGGGGACAGATACGCAGTATTTT. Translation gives CASSLQGDRGTDTQYF.

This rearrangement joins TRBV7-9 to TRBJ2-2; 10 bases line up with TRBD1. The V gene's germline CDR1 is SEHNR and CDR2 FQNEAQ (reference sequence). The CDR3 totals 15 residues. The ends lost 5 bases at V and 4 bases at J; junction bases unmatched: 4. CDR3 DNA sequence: TGTGCCAGCAGCGACGGACAGGGGGGCACCGGGGAGCTGTTTTTT. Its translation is CASSDGQGGTGELFF. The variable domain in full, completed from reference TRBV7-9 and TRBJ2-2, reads DTGVSQNPRHKITKRGQNVTFRCDPISEHNRLYWYRQTLGQGPEFLTYFQNEAQLEKSRLLSDRFSAERPKGSFSTLEIQRTEQGDSAMYLCASSDGQGGTGELFFGEGSRLTVL.

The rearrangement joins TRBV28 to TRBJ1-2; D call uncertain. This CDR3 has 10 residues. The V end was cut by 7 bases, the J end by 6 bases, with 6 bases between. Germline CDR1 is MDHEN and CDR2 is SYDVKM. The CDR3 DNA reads TGTGCCAGCATGGCTAATGGCTACACCTTC. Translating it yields CASMANGYTF.

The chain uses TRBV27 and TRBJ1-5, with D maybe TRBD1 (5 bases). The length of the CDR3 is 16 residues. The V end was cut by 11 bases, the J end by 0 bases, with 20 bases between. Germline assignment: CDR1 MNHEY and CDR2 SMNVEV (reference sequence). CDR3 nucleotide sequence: TGTGCCGAGGGGCGCAGGGCAATTTATAGCAATCAGCCCCAGCATTTT. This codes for CAEGRRAIYSNQPQHF.

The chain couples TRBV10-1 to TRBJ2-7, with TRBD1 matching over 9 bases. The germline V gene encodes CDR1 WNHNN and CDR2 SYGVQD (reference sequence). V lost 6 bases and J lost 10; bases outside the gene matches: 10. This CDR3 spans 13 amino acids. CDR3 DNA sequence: TGCGCCAGCAGAGCCGGGACAGGGACCCCTCAGTACTTC. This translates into CASRAGTGTPQYF.

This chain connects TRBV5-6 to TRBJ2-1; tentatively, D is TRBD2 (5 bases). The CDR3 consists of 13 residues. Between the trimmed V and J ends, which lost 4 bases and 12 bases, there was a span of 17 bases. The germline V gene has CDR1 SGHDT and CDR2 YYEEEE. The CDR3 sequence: CASSTGTANTQFF. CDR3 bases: TGTGCCAGCAGCACGGGAACTGCTAATACGCAGTTCTTC. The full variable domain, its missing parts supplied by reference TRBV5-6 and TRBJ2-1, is DAGVTQSPTHLIKTRGQQVTLRCSPKSGHDTVSWYQQALGQGPQFIFQYYEEEERQRGNFPDRFSGHQFPNYSSELNVNALLLGDSALYLCASSTGTANTQFFGPGTRLTVL.

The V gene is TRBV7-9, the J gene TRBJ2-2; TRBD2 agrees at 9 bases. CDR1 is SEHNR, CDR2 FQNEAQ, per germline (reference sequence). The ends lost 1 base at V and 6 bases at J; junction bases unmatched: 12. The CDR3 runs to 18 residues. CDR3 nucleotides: TGTGCCAGCAGCTTAGAGATAGCGGGAGTGAAATTCGCCGGGGAGCTGTTTTTT. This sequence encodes CASSLEIAGVKFAGELFF.

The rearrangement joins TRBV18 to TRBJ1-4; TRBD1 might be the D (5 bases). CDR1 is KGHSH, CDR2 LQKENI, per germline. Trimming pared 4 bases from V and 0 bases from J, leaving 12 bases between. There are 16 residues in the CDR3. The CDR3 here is CASSQGRPATNEKLFF. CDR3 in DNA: TGTGCCAGCTCACAGGGACGGCCCGCAACTAATGAAAAACTGTTTTTT.

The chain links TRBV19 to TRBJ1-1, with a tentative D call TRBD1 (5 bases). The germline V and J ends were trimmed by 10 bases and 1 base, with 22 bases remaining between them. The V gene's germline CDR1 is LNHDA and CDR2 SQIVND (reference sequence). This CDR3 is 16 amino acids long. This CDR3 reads CATRWATRGKNTEAFF. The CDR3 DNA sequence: TGTGCCACAAGGTGGGCCACCCGGGGGAAGAACACTGAAGCTTTCTTT.

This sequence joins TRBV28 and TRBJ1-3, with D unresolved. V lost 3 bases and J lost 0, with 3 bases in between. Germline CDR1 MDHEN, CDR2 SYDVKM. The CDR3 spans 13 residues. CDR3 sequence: CASSFPSGNTIYF. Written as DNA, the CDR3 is TGTGCCAGCAGTTTCCCCTCTGGAAACACCATATATTTT. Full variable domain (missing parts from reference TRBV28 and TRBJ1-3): DVKVTQSSRYLVKRTGEKVFLECVQDMDHENMFWYRQDPGLGLRLIYFSYDVKMKEKGDIPEGYSVSREKKERFSLILESASTNQTSMYLCASSFPSGNTIYFGEGSWLTVV.

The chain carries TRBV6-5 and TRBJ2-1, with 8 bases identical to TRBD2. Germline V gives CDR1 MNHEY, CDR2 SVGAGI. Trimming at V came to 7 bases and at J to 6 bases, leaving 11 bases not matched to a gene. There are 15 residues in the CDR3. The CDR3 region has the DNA TGTGCCAGCACTCCTGGCGGGGGGCGGGTCAATGAGCAGTTCTTC. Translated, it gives CASTPGGGRVNEQFF.

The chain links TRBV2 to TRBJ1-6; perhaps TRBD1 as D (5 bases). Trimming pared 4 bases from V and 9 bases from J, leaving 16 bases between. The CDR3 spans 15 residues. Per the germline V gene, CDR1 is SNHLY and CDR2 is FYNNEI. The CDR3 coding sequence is TGTGCCAGCAGTGCCTCAGCAGGGCATGGTTCACCCCTCCACTTT. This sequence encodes CASSASAGHGSPLHF.

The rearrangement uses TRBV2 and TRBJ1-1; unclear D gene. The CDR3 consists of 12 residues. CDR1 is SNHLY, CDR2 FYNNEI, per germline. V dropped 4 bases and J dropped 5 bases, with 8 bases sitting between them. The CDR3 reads CASSVELTEAFF. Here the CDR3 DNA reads TGTGCCAGCAGTGTAGAGCTGACTGAAGCTTTCTTT.

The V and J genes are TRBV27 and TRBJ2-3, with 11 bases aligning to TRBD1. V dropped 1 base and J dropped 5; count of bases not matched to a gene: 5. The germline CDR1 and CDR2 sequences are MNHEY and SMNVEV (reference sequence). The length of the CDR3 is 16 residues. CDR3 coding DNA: TGTGCCAGCAGTTTATTCCCGGGACAGGGGGAAGATACGCAGTATTTT. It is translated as CASSLFPGQGEDTQYF.

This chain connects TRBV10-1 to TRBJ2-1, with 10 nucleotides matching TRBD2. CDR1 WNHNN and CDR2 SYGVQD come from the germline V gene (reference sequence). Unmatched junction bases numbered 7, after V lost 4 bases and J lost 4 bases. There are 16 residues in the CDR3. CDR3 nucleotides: TGCGCCAGCAGTGCGGCTAGCGGGAGCAGATACAATGAGCAGTTCTTC. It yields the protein CASSAASGSRYNEQFF.

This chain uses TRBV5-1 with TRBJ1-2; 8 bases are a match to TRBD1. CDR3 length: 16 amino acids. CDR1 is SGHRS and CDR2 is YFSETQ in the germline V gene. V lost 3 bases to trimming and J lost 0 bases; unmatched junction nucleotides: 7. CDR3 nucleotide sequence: TGCGCCAGCAGCTCCTGGGACAGGAAATCTAACTATGGCTACACCTTC. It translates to CASSSWDRKSNYGYTF. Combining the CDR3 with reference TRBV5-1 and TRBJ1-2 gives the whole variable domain KAGVTQTPRYLIKTRGQQVTLSCSPISGHRSVSWYQQTPGQGLQFLFEYFSETQRNKGNFPGRFSGRQFSNSRSEMNVSTLELGDSALYLCASSSWDRKSNYGYTFGSGTRLTVV.

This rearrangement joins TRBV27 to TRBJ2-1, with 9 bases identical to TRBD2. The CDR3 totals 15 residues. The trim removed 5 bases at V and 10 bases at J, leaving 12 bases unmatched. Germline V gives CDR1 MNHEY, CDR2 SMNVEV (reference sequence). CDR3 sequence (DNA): TGTGCCAGCAGTAGCGGACTAGCGCAATCCGGGGAGCAGTTCTTC. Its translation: CASSSGLAQSGEQFF.

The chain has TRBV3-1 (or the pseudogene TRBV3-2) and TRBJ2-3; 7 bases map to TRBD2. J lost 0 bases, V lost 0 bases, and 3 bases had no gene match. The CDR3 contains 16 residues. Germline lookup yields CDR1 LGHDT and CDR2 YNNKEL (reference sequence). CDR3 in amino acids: CASSQDGRRSTDTQYF. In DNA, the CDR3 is TGTGCCAGCAGCCAAGACGGGAGGCGAAGCACAGATACGCAGTATTTT.

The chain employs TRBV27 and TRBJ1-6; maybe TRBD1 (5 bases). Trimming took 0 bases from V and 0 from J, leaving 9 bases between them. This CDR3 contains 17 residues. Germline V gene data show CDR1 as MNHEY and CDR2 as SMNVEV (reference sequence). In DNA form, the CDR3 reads TGTGCCAGCAGTTTATCAGGGGTTAGCTCCTATAATTCACCCCTCCACTTT. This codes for CASSLSGVSSYNSPLHF.

The CDR3 DNA reads TGTGCCTGGAAGCAGGGCCGAAACACCGGGGAGCTGTTTTTT. This sequence encodes CAWKQGRNTGELFF. This chain joins TRBV30 and TRBJ2-2; weak D call: TRBD1 (5 bases). From germline, CDR1 is GTSNPN and CDR2 SVGIG (reference sequence). This CDR3 is built from 14 residues. Trimming stripped 4 bases from V and 2 bases from J, with 11 bases between.

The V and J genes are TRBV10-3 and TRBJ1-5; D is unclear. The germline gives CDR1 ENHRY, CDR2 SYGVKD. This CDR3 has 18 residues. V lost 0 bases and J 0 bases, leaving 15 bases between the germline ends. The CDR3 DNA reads TGTGCCATCAGTGAGTCCCCCGCGTCAGCTAATAGCAATCAGCCCCAGCATTTT. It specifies CAISESPASANSNQPQHF.

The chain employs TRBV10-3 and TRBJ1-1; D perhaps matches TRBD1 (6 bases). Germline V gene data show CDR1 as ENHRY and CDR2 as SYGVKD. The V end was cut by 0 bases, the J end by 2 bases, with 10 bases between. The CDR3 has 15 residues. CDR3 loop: CAISESGTLNTEAFF. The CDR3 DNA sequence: TGTGCCATCAGTGAGTCGGGGACATTAAACACTGAAGCTTTCTTT.